These 7 T cell receptor beta chains share one sample of origin, sequenced in a study of T cells in localized non-small cell lung cancer. Repertoires were generated with immunoSEQ multiplex PCR, while TCRdb's copy carries only in-frame clones and drops some. The sample lists about 26,000 clones, roughly four fifths occurring once. Sequenced material: peripheral blood, taken before any cancer treatment. Every receptor here comes from a woman aged 40-69 years with stage I lung adenocarcinoma.

This clone was recorded once. The chain uses TRBV6-6 and TRBJ2-2, with D perhaps matching TRBD1 (5 bases). This CDR3 comprises 16 residues. CDR1 and CDR2 (germline): MNHNY, SVGAGI (reference sequence). V was shortened by 5 bases and J by 0 bases, with 13 bases between the two germline ends. Written as DNA, the CDR3 is TGTGCCAGCAGTCCCACTGGGGCCGCGAACACCGGGGAGCTGTTTTTT. It yields the protein CASSPTGAANTGELFF.

Only a few counts were recorded for this clone. The chain couples TRBV5-3 to TRBJ1-5; D is perhaps TRBD1 (6 bases). TRBV5-3 is annotated as an ORF whose role is uncertain. The length of the CDR3 is 17 residues. Trimming left V 10 bases short and J 2 bases short, with 25 bases between. For the CDR3, the DNA is TGTGCCTGGGGGCCCAGGGACCTTCGTCGGGGCAATCAGCCCCAGCATTTT. Translated: CAWGPRDLRRGNQPQHF.

The CDR3 loop reads CASRPDPTALTIYF. CDR3 nucleotide sequence: TGTGCCAGCAGGCCCGACCCGACAGCCCTCACCATATATTTT. J is TRBJ1-3 and V is TRBV6-1; D possibly corresponds to TRBD1 (5 bases). CDR1 is MNHNS and CDR2 is SASEGT in the germline V gene. V shed 6 bases and J shed 9 bases, with 18 bases lying between them. The CDR3 extends over 14 amino acids.

This clone came up once. J is TRBJ2-1 and V is TRBV10-2; TRBD2 matches at 9 bases. The CDR3 has 16 amino acids. V shed 4 bases and J 8 bases; nucleotides not matched to a gene: 12. Germline CDR1 is WSHSY and CDR2 is SAAADI. CDR3 nucleotides: TGCGCCAGCAGTGGGCAACCCGGGACTAGCTCCGATGAGCAGTTCTTC. Its translation: CASSGQPGTSSDEQFF.

The sample holds one count of this clone. The chain recombines TRBV9 with TRBJ2-2; 9 nucleotides agree with TRBD1. Germline values: CDR1 SGDLS, CDR2 YYNGEE. The CDR3 consists of 15 residues. Trimming cost V 4 bases and J 5 bases; bases outside gene matches: 6. Here the CDR3 DNA reads TGTGCCAGCAGCCACAGGGGGCGCTTTACCGGGGAGCTGTTTTTT. Protein product: CASSHRGRFTGELFF.

The chain combines TRBV7-9 with TRBJ1-3; 11 bases align to TRBD1. The CDR3 spans 16 residues. V lost 5 bases to trimming and J lost 4 bases; unmatched junction nucleotides: 7. Germline values: CDR1 SEHNR, CDR2 FQNEAQ (reference sequence). For the CDR3, the DNA is TGTGCCAGCAGCCCGGACAGGGGGCTAAGGGGAAACACCATATATTTT. As protein: CASSPDRGLRGNTIYF.

The genes are TRBV9 and TRBJ2-6, with TRBD1 as a possible D gene (5 bases). This CDR3 is 16 amino acids long. V gave up 3 bases and J gave up 4 bases, with 14 bases separating them. Germline lookup yields CDR1 SGDLS and CDR2 YYNGEE. The CDR3, as DNA: TGTGCCAGCAGCGGGAATGGACACTACGGGGCCAACGTCCTGACTTTC. It encodes CASSGNGHYGANVLTF.